This T cell receptor (beta chain) was profiled in a study of blood T cell repertoires in COVID-19. About the study: Nucleic acid was either cDNA or gDNA, and it came from T cells, B-cell-depleted T cells, or PBMCs.

The data were produced by immunoSEQ multiplex PCR, yet TCRdb's version contains in-frame clones alone and is incomplete. The table lists 140,000 to 150,000 clones, 84% of them singletons. Trimming took 5 bases from V and 2 from J; bases not matched to a gene: 5. This CDR3 has 15 residues. The V gene's germline CDR1 is LNHDA and CDR2 SQIVND (reference sequence). The chain employs TRBV19 and TRBJ2-3, with 9 bases fitting TRBD2. The material sequenced was PBMCs or T cells enriched from blood (not recorded which). This TCR was sampled from a woman aged 45-65 years with acute COVID-19. CDR3 residues: CASSVAGVYTDTQYF. CDR3 sequence (DNA): TGTGCCAGTAGTGTAGCGGGAGTGTACACAGATACGCAGTATTTT.